Shown below are 23 T cell receptor beta chains from a single sample sequenced in a study of shared clonotypes between healthy human individuals (dated by TCRdb to 2018 to 2020). The library was prepared using the immunoSEQ multiplex PCR assay. Here the immuneACCESS table is served through TCRdb, limited to in-frame sequences with V and J called. Missing clones are a known gap in these copies; in checked studies unresolved V genes cover under half, and the rest lacks a known reason. Across this sample there are around 1.6 million clones, with 95% to 99% seen only once. Less than 0.55% of the sample is taken by the ten largest. The sample was naive CD4+ T cells sorted from blood. The intended sense of this specimen's cell subset or site label: CD45RA+ positively selected. All receptors derive from a man aged 30 to 45 in good health.

This chain joins TRBV5-4 and TRBJ1-2, with D unresolved. The ends were cut back, 4 bases at V and 3 bases at J, with 19 bases in the middle. Germline values: CDR1 SGHNT, CDR2 YYREEE (reference sequence). This CDR3 spans 16 amino acids. CDR3 coding DNA: TGTGCCAGCAGCCCGGTTAAAAGGAGCGGGCACTATGGCTACACCTTC. This codes for CASSPVKRSGHYGYTF.

The V call is TRBV27, the J call TRBJ2-3; 11 positions match TRBD2. Unmatched junction bases numbered 10, after V lost 5 bases and J lost 0 bases. In germline, CDR1 is MNHEY, CDR2 SMNVEV (reference sequence). The CDR3 runs 18 residues. The chain's CDR3 is CASSAPSGRSSSTDTQYF. The DNA for the CDR3 is TGTGCCAGCAGTGCCCCTAGCGGGAGGTCATCTAGCACAGATACGCAGTATTTT.

The genes are TRBV5-1 and TRBJ2-5, with a possible D match to TRBD1 (6 bases). The V gene lost 4 bases and the J gene lost 0 bases, with 10 bases spanning the gap. The CDR3 loop spans 14 amino acids. CDR1 is SGHRS, CDR2 YFSETQ, per germline. CDR3 residues: CASSLGQHQETQYF. The CDR3 bases are TGCGCCAGCAGCCTTGGACAGCACCAAGAGACCCAGTACTTC. Using reference TRBV5-1 and TRBJ2-5 for the parts outside the CDR3, the full variable domain is KAGVTQTPRYLIKTRGQQVTLSCSPISGHRSVSWYQQTPGQGLQFLFEYFSETQRNKGNFPGRFSGRQFSNSRSEMNVSTLELGDSALYLCASSLGQHQETQYFGPGTRLLVL.

The rearrangement joins TRBV10-2 to TRBJ1-2, with D tentatively TRBD1 (5 bases). This CDR3 has 15 residues. Germline V gene data show CDR1 as WSHSY and CDR2 as SAAADI. V lost 0 bases, J lost 11 bases, and 19 bases lay in between. In nucleotides, the CDR3 is TGCGCCAGCAGTGAGTCAAAGGGGCGGACTCTTCGGTACACCTTC. Protein sequence: CASSESKGRTLRYTF.

With respect to this clone: Distinct nucleotide sequences in the sample also encode this CDR3. This sequence joins TRBV19 and TRBJ1-1, with D maybe TRBD1 (6 bases). Germline-derived CDR1 and CDR2 are LNHDA and SQIVND (reference sequence). The V and J ends lost 4 bases and 0 bases respectively, with 9 bases between them. CDR3 length: 14 amino acids. DNA for the CDR3: TGTGCCAGTAGTAATCAGGGGATGAACACTGAAGCTTTCTTT. Encoded protein: CASSNQGMNTEAFF.

In its sample, this clone was seen once. CDR3 loop: CASSESGGQYNEQFF. In DNA form, the CDR3 reads TGTGCCAGCAGTGAATCAGGGGGACAGTACAATGAGCAGTTCTTC. This chain uses TRBV25-1 with TRBJ2-1; 7 positions agree with TRBD1. CDR3 size: 15 residues. Germline V lookup: CDR1 MGHDK, CDR2 SYGVNS. Germline trimming cut 1 base from V and 4 bases from J; bases unmatched to any gene: 4.

The gene calls are TRBV5-1 and TRBJ1-4, with a possible D match to TRBD1 (6 bases). V lost 0 bases to trimming and J lost 7 bases, with 13 bases between them. Germline loops: CDR1 SGHRS, CDR2 YFSETQ. The CDR3 loop spans 15 amino acids. CDR3 nucleotide sequence: TGCGCCAGCAGCTTGGCCAGGGGCGTCGGTGAAAAACTGTTTTTT. This sequence encodes CASSLARGVGEKLFF.

The rearrangement links TRBV30 to TRBJ2-7, with 8 bases lining up with TRBD1. The J segment lost 3 bases and the V segment lost 0 bases, leaving 1 base of the junction unmatched. CDR3 length: 13 amino acids. Germline CDR1 is GTSNPN and CDR2 is SVGIG (reference sequence). This CDR3 reads CAWSVRGRYEQYF. The DNA for the CDR3 is TGTGCCTGGAGTGTCAGGGGGCGCTACGAGCAGTACTTC.

About this clone: Other DNA sequences in this sample translate to the same CDR3. The J gene is TRBJ1-2, the V gene TRBV29-1; TRBD1 agrees at 9 bases. V lost 4 bases and J lost 3; bases outside the gene matches: 0. This CDR3 spans 12 amino acids. CDR1 and CDR2 from the germline V gene are SQVTM and ANQGSEA. The CDR3 sequence: CSVGTGDYGYTF. The DNA of the CDR3 is TGCAGCGTTGGGACAGGGGACTATGGCTACACCTTC.

V and J are TRBV30 and TRBJ1-5, with 8 bases fitting TRBD1. The CDR3 covers 13 residues. Trimming took 5 bases from V and 6 from J; bases not matched to a gene: 6. Germline CDR1 GTSNPN, CDR2 SVGIG (reference sequence). The CDR3 here is CAWGTGLGQPQHF. CDR3 coding DNA: TGTGCCTGGGGGACAGGCTTAGGTCAGCCCCAGCATTTT. Combining the CDR3 with reference TRBV30 and TRBJ1-5 gives the whole variable domain SQTIHQWPATLVQPVGSPLSLECTVEGTSNPNLYWYRQAAGRGLQLLFYSVGIGQISSEVPQNLSASRPQDRQFILSSKKLLLSDSGFYLCAWGTGLGQPQHFGDGTRLSIL.

This clone was counted a single time. This chain uses TRBV29-1 with TRBJ2-2; the match to TRBD2 covers 10 bases. V dropped 4 bases and J dropped 5; count of bases not matched to a gene: 4. CDR3 size: 14 residues. The germline gives CDR1 SQVTM, CDR2 ANQGSEA. DNA of the CDR3: TGCAGCGTTGGGACTAGCGGACGGACCGGGGAGCTGTTTTTT. Protein: CSVGTSGRTGELFF.

This clone was counted once. The chain links TRBV5-4 to TRBJ2-7; a weak D match, TRBD2 (6 bases). Trimming removed 2 bases from V and 2 bases from J, with 17 bases in between. The germline gives CDR1 SGHNT, CDR2 YYREEE (reference sequence). This CDR3 is 16 amino acids long. The CDR3 region is CASSLGSETRAYEQYF. In DNA form, the CDR3 reads TGTGCCAGCAGCTTAGGGTCCGAGACTAGGGCCTACGAGCAGTACTTC.

This chain uses TRBV6-5 with TRBJ1-3, with 7 nucleotides matching TRBD1. V shed 8 bases and J 9 bases; nucleotides not matched to a gene: 7. Germline loops: CDR1 MNHEY, CDR2 SVGAGI. The CDR3 loop spans 12 amino acids. The CDR3 DNA follows: TGTGCCAGCCGAAACAGGGGAGCCACCATATATTTT. This codes for CASRNRGATIYF.

This clone was seen once. The chain carries TRBV11-1 and TRBJ2-3, with D possibly TRBD2 on 6 matching bases. The CDR3 spans 14 residues. V lost 3 bases to trimming and J lost 8 bases, with 15 bases between them. Germline V gene sequence: CDR1 SGHAT, CDR2 FQDESV (reference sequence). The DNA for the CDR3 is TGTGCCAGCAGCTTCGGGGGAGCTGCGGGTACGCAGTATTTT. This sequence encodes CASSFGGAAGTQYF.

The rearrangement links TRBV5-4 to TRBJ2-1, with D uncertain. V was clipped by 2 bases and J by 3 bases, with 9 bases between them. CDR1 is SGHNT, CDR2 YYREEE, per germline (reference sequence). This CDR3 has 14 residues. In nucleotides, the CDR3 is TGTGCCAGCAGCTTCATCGAAAGCTACAATGAGCAGTTCTTC. It codes for CASSFIESYNEQFF.

In DNA form, the CDR3 reads TGTGCCAGCAGCTCAATCGGGACTGCCAGCGAGCAGTTCTTC. The encoded protein is CASSSIGTASEQFF. The chain recombines TRBV7-9 with TRBJ2-1, with D perhaps matching TRBD2 (6 bases). V was pared by 4 bases and J by 10 bases, with 17 bases between. In germline, CDR1 is SEHNR, CDR2 FQNEAQ (reference sequence). CDR3 size: 14 residues.

To note about this clone: This specimen includes other DNA sequences encoding the same CDR3. In DNA form, the CDR3 reads TGTGCCAGCAGTTCAGGAAACACCATATATTTT. Protein: CASSSGNTIYF. The chain uses TRBV28 and TRBJ1-3, with D unresolved. The germline gives CDR1 MDHEN, CDR2 SYDVKM. This CDR3 region has 11 residues. V was clipped by 4 bases and J by 4 bases, with 2 bases between them. The full variable domain, rest sourced from reference TRBV28 and TRBJ1-3, is DVKVTQSSRYLVKRTGEKVFLECVQDMDHENMFWYRQDPGLGLRLIYFSYDVKMKEKGDIPEGYSVSREKKERFSLILESASTNQTSMYLCASSSGNTIYFGEGSWLTVV.

The chain combines TRBV5-1 with TRBJ2-7, with D perhaps TRBD2 (6 bases). V was shortened by 3 bases and J by 7 bases, with 11 bases between the two germline ends. CDR3 length: 12 residues. Germline assignment: CDR1 SGHRS and CDR2 YFSETQ. The CDR3: CASSWDRGEQYF. In DNA, the CDR3 is TGCGCCAGCAGCTGGGACCGGGGGGAGCAGTACTTC.

This chain joins TRBV10-1 and TRBJ2-7, with 11 bases lining up with TRBD2. Germline V gene sequence: CDR1 WNHNN, CDR2 SYGVQD (reference sequence). J was trimmed by 6 bases and V by 3 bases; bases with no gene match: 10. The CDR3 extends over 16 amino acids. The CDR3 nucleotides are TGCGCCAGCAGTGATCGGTCTAGCGGGAGGCCGGGCGAGCAGTACTTC. Amino acid sequence: CASSDRSSGRPGEQYF.

This chain joins TRBV6-1 and TRBJ2-5; D gene uncertain. Germline V gene lookup returns CDR1 MNHNS and CDR2 SASEGT. The CDR3 sequence is 15 residues long. Trimming left V 7 bases short and J 0 bases short, with 15 bases between. This CDR3 is CASIFAPHYQETQYF. The CDR3 nucleotides read TGTGCCAGCATTTTTGCCCCCCACTACCAAGAGACCCAGTACTTC.

This clone is a singleton in its sample. The chain has TRBV6-5 and TRBJ2-1; no clear D. CDR1 and CDR2 (germline): MNHEY, SVGAGI. The CDR3 is 16 amino acids. V lost 2 bases and J lost 1, with 12 bases in between. CDR3 nucleotides: TGTGCCAGCAGTTACGACCCATTCTCGTCCTACAATGAGCAGTTCTTC. Translation gives CASSYDPFSSYNEQFF.

J is TRBJ2-7 and V is TRBV5-1; 9 bases fit TRBD1. The trim removed 3 bases at V and 0 bases at J, leaving 4 bases unmatched. This CDR3 is 15 amino acids long. Germline CDR1 reads SGHRS; CDR2 reads YFSETQ. The CDR3 DNA reads as TGCGCCAGCAGCTATGGACAGGGGAACTCCTACGAGCAGTACTTC. It codes for CASSYGQGNSYEQYF.

The gene calls are TRBV27 and TRBJ2-2, with a tentative D call TRBD2 (5 bases). This CDR3 is 13 amino acids long. The germline V gene has CDR1 MNHEY and CDR2 SMNVEV (reference sequence). Trimming took off 7 bases at V and 1 base at J, with 7 bases between the two ends. The CDR3 sequence is CASKRRNTGELFF. CDR3 sequence (DNA): TGTGCCAGCAAGCGGAGGAACACCGGGGAGCTGTTTTTT.